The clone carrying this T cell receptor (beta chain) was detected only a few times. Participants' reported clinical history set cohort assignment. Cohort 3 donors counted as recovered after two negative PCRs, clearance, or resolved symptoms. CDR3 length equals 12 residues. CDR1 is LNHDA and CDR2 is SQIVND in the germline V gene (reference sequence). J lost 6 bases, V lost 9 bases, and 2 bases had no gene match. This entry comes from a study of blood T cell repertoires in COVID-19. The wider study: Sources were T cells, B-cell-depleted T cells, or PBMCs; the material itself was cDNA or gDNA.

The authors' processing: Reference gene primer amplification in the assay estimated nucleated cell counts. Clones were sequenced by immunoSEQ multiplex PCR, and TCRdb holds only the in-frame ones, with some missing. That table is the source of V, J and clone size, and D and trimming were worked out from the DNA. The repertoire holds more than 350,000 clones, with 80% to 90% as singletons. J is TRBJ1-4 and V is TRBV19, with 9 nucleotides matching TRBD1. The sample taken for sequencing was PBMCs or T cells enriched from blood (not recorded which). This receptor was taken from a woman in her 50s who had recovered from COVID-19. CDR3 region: CASGTGYEKLFF. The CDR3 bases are TGTGCCAGCGGGACAGGGTATGAAAAACTGTTTTTT. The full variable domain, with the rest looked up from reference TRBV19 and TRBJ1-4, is DGGITQSPKYLFRKEGQNVTLSCEQNLNHDAMYWYRQDPGQGLRLIYYSQIVNDFQKGDIAEGYSVSREKKESFPLTVTSAQKNPTAFYLCASGTGYEKLFFGSGTQLSVL.